The 6 T cell receptor beta chains below all came from one sample that was sequenced in a study of blood T cells in healthy people across ages. Primers used in a second PCR of about 7 to 12 cycles were a sample-barcoded 5' primer and a J-beta primer mix. TCRdb reprocessed the 5' RACE reads via MiXCR and lists one record per CDR3 protein. The table shows roughly 640,000 distinct CDR3 sequences, with approximately 30% occurring only once. The sample comprised blood. Receptors were obtained from a woman of 80 years or more in good health.

This clonotype was recorded many times. The CDR3 loop reads CATMRPGLRKADTQYF. The CDR3 DNA is TGTGCCACGATGCGACCCGGGCTACGGAAGGCAGATACGCAGTATTTT. V usage is TRBV6-6 and J usage is TRBJ2-3; D is unresolved. There are 16 residues in the CDR3. The V end lost 10 bases, the J end lost 4 bases, and 24 bases lay between the germline ends. The germline gives CDR1 MNHNY, CDR2 SVGAGI (reference sequence).

This clonotype was seen more than once but under ten times. The chain combines TRBV7-6 with TRBJ2-7; TRBD2 matches at 11 bases. The V and J ends lost 1 base and 7 bases, in that order; junction bases with no gene match: 15. Germline CDR1 and CDR2: SGHVS and FNYEAQ. The CDR3 is 18 amino acids. CDR3 bases: TGTGCCAGCAGCTTAGAGGCTAGCGGGGGGATCTCCTACAATGAGCAGTACTTC. It translates to CASSLEASGGISYNEQYF.

V and J are TRBV20-1 and TRBJ2-7, with 8 bases matching TRBD2. The CDR3 is 14 amino acids. Germline V CDR1 and CDR2: DFQATT, SNEGSKA (reference sequence). The V segment lost 0 bases and the J segment 2 bases; nucleotides outside the gene matches: 3. The CDR3 is CSARDPGGTYEQYF. The CDR3 nucleotides read TGCAGTGCTAGAGATCCGGGAGGGACCTACGAGCAGTACTTC.

This clonotype came up many times. The CDR3 sequence: CATSRDREETQYF. Here the CDR3 DNA reads TGTGCCACCAGCAGGGACAGGGAAGAGACCCAGTACTTC. The chain carries TRBV15 and TRBJ2-5; TRBD1 matches 8 bases. There are 13 residues in the CDR3. Per the germline V gene, CDR1 is LNHNV and CDR2 is YYDKDF (reference sequence). After removal of 3 bases from V and 3 bases from J, the junction contained 0 bases not matched to a gene.

This clonotype has a count of ten or more. This rearrangement joins TRBV4-3 to TRBJ1-1; 7 positions agree with TRBD1. V dropped 5 bases and J dropped 0; count of bases not matched to a gene: 3. The CDR3 is 14 residues long. Germline-derived CDR1 and CDR2 are LGHNA and YSLEER. The CDR3 region is CASSYGQVNTEAFF. The CDR3 bases are TGCGCCAGCAGCTACGGACAGGTGAACACTGAAGCTTTCTTT.

On this clonotype itself: An end of the junction differs from the germline gene, which may be a read error. This chain joins TRBV20-1 and TRBJ2-1, with D unresolved. This CDR3 region has 13 residues. Per the germline V gene, CDR1 is DFQATT and CDR2 is SNEGSKA (reference sequence). CDR3 in amino acids: CSAREDRYNEQVF. CDR3 bases: TGCAGTGCTAGAGAGGACCGCTACAATGAGCAGGTCTTC.